This is a list of T cell receptor beta chains from one sample in a study of radiotherapy plus CTLA-4 blockade in lung cancer. Sequenced by immunoSEQ multiplex PCR; TCRdb stores in-frame clones only, minus some. Of some 41,000 clones in the sample, about 67% were seen once. The source material was peripheral blood, sampled from a patient treated with radiotherapy plus ipilimumab. The origin of the receptors is a human donor with non-small cell lung cancer who had a partial response to radiotherapy plus ipilimumab. Both conserved end residues are part of each CDR3. D genes are given only for firm matches. A row's size may be missing; if present it is once, few, many or a size class.

CDR3 length,J gene,V gene,clone size,D gene,CDR3 DNA,CDR3 protein
15,TRBJ2-3,TRBV7-2,-,TRBD2,TGTGCCAGCAGCCAAAAGCGGGGGGGCACAGATACGCAGTATTTT,CASSQKRGGTDTQYF
14,TRBJ2-2,TRBV6-1,-,-,TGTGCCAGCAGCACCGACAGTATATCTGAGGAGCTGTTTTTT,CASSTDSISEELFF
14,TRBJ2-1,TRBV5-1,few,TRBD2,TGCGCCAGCAGCTTGGTGGGGACTAACAATGAGCAGTTCTTC,CASSLVGTNNEQFF
14,TRBJ2-1,TRBV5-6,-,-,TGTGCCAGCAGCACAAGACTGGGGAGCAATGAGCAGTTCTTC,CASSTRLGSNEQFF
14,TRBJ1-5,TRBV7-2,-,-,TGTGCCAGCAGCCCGGGGGTGGGAAATCAGCCCCAGCATTTT,CASSPGVGNQPQHF
15,TRBJ1-2,TRBV15,few,TRBD1,TGTGCCACCAGCAGAAGGGACAGGGGGTGGTATGGCTACACCTTC,CATSRRDRGWYGYTF
14,TRBJ2-7,TRBV7-2,-,-,TGTGCCAGCAGCTTGTTAGGGGATTCCTACGAGCAGTACTTC,CASSLLGDSYEQYF
15,TRBJ1-1,TRBV27,-,TRBD1,TGTGCCAGCAGTCGGGTTGTCAGGGGGCGGACTGAAGCTTTCTTT,CASSRVVRGRTEAFF
14,TRBJ2-7,TRBV7-9,-,TRBD1,TGTGCCAGCAGCTTAAGCGGACAGGGGGGCGAGCAGTACTTC,CASSLSGQGGEQYF
15,TRBJ1-2,TRBV7-9,-,TRBD1,TGCGCCAGCAGCCAACAGGGACAGGGGAACTATGGCTACACCTTC,CASSQQGQGNYGYTF
15,TRBJ1-1,TRBV19,few,TRBD1,TGTGCCAGTAGGCGACAGGGGTCTAACCCGACTGAAGCTTTCTTT,CASRRQGSNPTEAFF
17,TRBJ2-2,TRBV7-2,-,TRBD2,TGTGCCAGCAGCCCGACTAGCGGGAGTTATAACACCGGGGAGCTGTTTTTT,CASSPTSGSYNTGELFF
14,TRBJ2-4,TRBV6-1,many,TRBD1,TGTGCCATACTCGACAGGGGGCTTTTCAACATTCAGTACTTC,CAILDRGLFNIQYF
15,TRBJ2-7,TRBV6-5,few,TRBD1,TGTGCCAGCAGCACACCGGGACAGCTTCACTACGAGCAGTACTTC,CASSTPGQLHYEQYF
14,TRBJ1-1,TRBV19,-,TRBD1,TGTGCCAGTAGGGGGAAGGGGGCGCGCGCTGAAGCTTTCTTT,CASRGKGARAEAFF
16,TRBJ2-7,TRBV27,few,-,TGTGCCAGCAGTCTCCAATTACAGGGAGGGGATGACGAGCAGTACTTC,CASSLQLQGGDDEQYF
18,TRBJ2-5,TRBV7-8,-,TRBD2,TGTGCCAGCAGCTACTCCGGGACTAGCGGGAGGGGACAAGAGACCCAGTACTTC,CASSYSGTSGRGQETQYF
15,TRBJ2-1,TRBV15,-,TRBD2,TGTGCCACCAGCAGAGTGGCTAGCGGGAGAGGGGAGCAGTTCTTC,CATSRVASGRGEQFF
16,TRBJ1-2,TRBV5-1,-,TRBD1,TGCGCCAGCAGCTTGGTGACAGGGGGTGCTCTCTATGGCTACACCTTC,CASSLVTGGALYGYTF
16,TRBJ2-2,TRBV19,-,TRBD1,TGTGCCAGTAGTAGCATGGACAGGGGAAACACCGGGGAGCTGTTTTTT,CASSSMDRGNTGELFF
14,TRBJ2-7,TRBV27,-,-,TGTGCCAGCAGCACCGGGTACGGATCCTACGAGCAGTACTTC,CASSTGYGSYEQYF
14,TRBJ1-1,TRBV19,-,-,TGTGCCACCCAACAGGGTGCGGCGAACACTGAAGCTTTCTTT,CATQQGAANTEAFF
17,TRBJ2-3,TRBV10-1,-,TRBD2,TGCGCCAGCAGTGACGGACTAGCGGGAGGAGGCCCAGATACGCAGTATTTT,CASSDGLAGGGPDTQYF
15,TRBJ2-7,TRBV7-9,-,TRBD1,TGTGCCAGCAGCAAAGAAGGGGGCCCGTGGGGAGAGCAGTACTTC,CASSKEGGPWGEQYF
15,TRBJ1-5,TRBV4-3,-,-,TGCGCCAGCAGCCAAGATCGGGAGGGGCTCGGGGCCCAGCATTTT,CASSQDREGLGAQHF
15,TRBJ2-7,TRBV2,few,TRBD2,TGTGCCAGCAGGGCGGGGCTAGCGGTTTCCTACGAGCAGTACTTC,CASRAGLAVSYEQYF
14,TRBJ1-4,TRBV7-8,once,TRBD1,TGTGCCAGCAGCTTAGACAGGGGGTATGAAAAACTGTTTTTT,CASSLDRGYEKLFF
15,TRBJ1-5,TRBV9,-,TRBD1,TGTGCCAGCAGCGTACAGGGGGCCGTCAAAGAGCCCCAGCATTTT,CASSVQGAVKEPQHF
13,TRBJ1-5,TRBV2,-,-,TGCGCCAGCCTACGGGGTCTCAATCAGCCCCAGCATTTT,CASLRGLNQPQHF
15,TRBJ2-3,TRBV5-1,-,-,TGCGCCAGCAGCTTGGTTCCCCAAAGCACAGATACGCAGTATTTT,CASSLVPQSTDTQYF
15,TRBJ2-1,TRBV18,few,TRBD2,TGTGCCAGCACTCGGGGGGGGCGGACCTACAATGAGCAGTTCTTC,CASTRGGRTYNEQFF
14,TRBJ1-2,TRBV6-1,-,-,TGTGCCAGCGCCCCCTATGTGACGGGCTATGGCTACACCTTC,CASAPYVTGYGYTF
14,TRBJ2-7,TRBV6-5,once,-,TGTGCCAGCAGTTACATCCCGGTAAACTACGAGCAGTACTTC,CASSYIPVNYEQYF
12,TRBJ1-2,TRBV29-1,few,TRBD1,TGCAGCTTCAGGGGGGTTCTCTATGGCTACACCTTC,CSFRGVLYGYTF
15,TRBJ2-2,TRBV2,-,TRBD2,TGTGCCAGCATTCCGACTAGCGGGGGAGGCGGGGAGCTGTTTTTT,CASIPTSGGGGELFF
18,TRBJ2-6,TRBV4-3,few,TRBD1,TGCGCCAGCAGCCAAGAGGGACAGGGGGCGAGGGGGGCCAACGTCCTGACTTTC,CASSQEGQGARGANVLTF